The present T cell receptor beta chain was sequenced within a study of blood T cell repertoires in COVID-19. Turning to the study itself: Sources were T cells, B-cell-depleted T cells, or PBMCs; the material itself was cDNA or gDNA.

The V gene's germline CDR1 is MGHRA and CDR2 YSYEKL. This CDR3 is 14 amino acids long. V was trimmed by 6 bases and J by 5 bases, leaving 16 bases between them. Only one count was recorded for this clone. Profiled with immunoSEQ multiplex PCR; TCRdb holds only in-frame clones, not every one. The table has 200,000 to 300,000 clones, 75% to 90% seen once. This clonotype originated in a woman in her 40s who had recovered from COVID-19. The rearrangement uses TRBV4-1 and TRBJ2-5, with D unclear. The material sequenced was peripheral blood. The CDR3 DNA reads as TGCGCCAGCAGTCCTAGGCTGGTTCGGGAGACCCAGTACTTC. It encodes CASSPRLVRETQYF.